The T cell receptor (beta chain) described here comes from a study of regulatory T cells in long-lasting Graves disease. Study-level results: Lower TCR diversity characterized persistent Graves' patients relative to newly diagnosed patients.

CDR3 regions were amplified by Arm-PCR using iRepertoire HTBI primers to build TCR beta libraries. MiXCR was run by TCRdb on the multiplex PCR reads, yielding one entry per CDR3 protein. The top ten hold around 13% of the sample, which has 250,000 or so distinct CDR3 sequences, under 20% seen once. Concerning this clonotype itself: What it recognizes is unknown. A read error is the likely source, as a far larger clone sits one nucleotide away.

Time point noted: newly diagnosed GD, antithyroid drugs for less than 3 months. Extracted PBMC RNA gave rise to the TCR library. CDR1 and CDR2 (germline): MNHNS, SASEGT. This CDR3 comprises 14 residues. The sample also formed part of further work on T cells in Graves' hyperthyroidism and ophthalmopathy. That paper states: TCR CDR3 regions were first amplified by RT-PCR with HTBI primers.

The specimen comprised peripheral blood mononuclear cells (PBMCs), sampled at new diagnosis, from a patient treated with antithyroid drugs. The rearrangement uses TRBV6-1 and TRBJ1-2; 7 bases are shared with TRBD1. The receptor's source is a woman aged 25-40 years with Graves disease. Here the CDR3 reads CASSYRDSLYGCTF. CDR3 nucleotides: TGTGCCAGCAGTTACAGGGACAGTCTCTATGGCTGCACCTTC.